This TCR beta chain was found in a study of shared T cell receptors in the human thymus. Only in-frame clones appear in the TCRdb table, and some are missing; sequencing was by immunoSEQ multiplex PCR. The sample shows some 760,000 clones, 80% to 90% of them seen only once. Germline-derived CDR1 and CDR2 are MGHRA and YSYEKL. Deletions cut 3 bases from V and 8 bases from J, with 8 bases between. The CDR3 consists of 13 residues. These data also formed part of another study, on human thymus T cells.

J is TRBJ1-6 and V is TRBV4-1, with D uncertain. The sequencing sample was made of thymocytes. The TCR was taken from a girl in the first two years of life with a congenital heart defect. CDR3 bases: TGCGCCAGCAGCCATACGAGGGATTCACCCCTCCACTTT. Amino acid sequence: CASSHTRDSPLHF.